The rows below give T cell receptor beta chains drawn from one sample of a study of CD8 T cells in Susac syndrome. TCRdb itself ran the immunoSEQ multiplex PCR reads through MiXCR, one entry per CDR3 protein. The table records 150,000 or so distinct CDR3 sequences, 90% to 96% of them present only once. Sequencing was done on a sample of CD4+ T cells from PBMCs. These receptors all stem from a human donor with Susac syndrome. Each CDR3 is given with its conserved first and last residue. Fields, in order: D gene, J gene, V gene, CDR3 protein, CDR3 DNA. D genes are given only for firm matches.

>NA|TRBJ2-5|TRBV29-1
CSVSGQTYGTQYF
TGCAGCGTTAGCGGACAGACCTATGGGACCCAGTACTTC
>TRBD2|TRBJ2-3|TRBV30
CAWSSGGGADTQYF
TGTGCCTGGTCTAGCGGCGGCGGGGCAGATACGCAGTATTTT
>TRBD2|TRBJ2-3|TRBV15
CATSRDQGGRSDTQYF
TGTGCCACCAGCAGAGATCAGGGCGGGAGATCAGATACGCAGTATTTT
>TRBD2|TRBJ2-7|TRBV14
CASSQDLGGSGEQYF
TGTGCCAGCAGCCAAGATCTCGGCGGGAGTGGTGAGCAGTACTTC
>TRBD1|TRBJ1-6|TRBV7-9
CASSRQGDVGNSPLHF
TGTGCCAGCAGCCGTCAGGGGGACGTCGGTAATTCACCCCTCCACTTT
>TRBD1|TRBJ1-3|TRBV29-1
CSVWTGRNTIYF
TGCAGCGTCTGGACAGGGAGAAACACCATATATTTT
>NA|TRBJ2-4|TRBV6-2/TRBV6-3
CASSHTIPSQGNIQYF
TGTGCCAGCAGTCACACCATACCATCTCAGGGTAACATTCAGTACTTC
>NA|TRBJ2-3|TRBV7-6
CASSLASQADTQYF
TGTGCCAGCAGCTTAGCCTCCCAGGCAGATACGCAGTATTTT
>TRBD2|TRBJ2-5|TRBV20-1
CSARFHRGVQETQYF
TGCAGTGCTAGGTTCCATCGGGGGGTACAAGAGACCCAGTACTTC
>NA|TRBJ2-7|TRBV18
CASSPPSRARYEQYF
TGTGCCAGCTCACCACCGTCCAGGGCACGCTACGAGCAGTACTTC
>TRBD2|TRBJ2-1|TRBV4-3
CASSQAGGNNEQFF
TGCGCCAGCAGCCAAGCGGGGGGAAACAATGAGCAGTTCTTC
>TRBD2|TRBJ2-5|TRBV25-1
CASSATGLAGAETQYF
TGTGCCAGCAGTGCCACCGGACTAGCGGGCGCAGAGACCCAGTACTTC
>NA|TRBJ1-1|TRBV29-1
CSGLNTEAFF
TGCAGCGGATTAAACACTGAAGCTTTCTTT